Listed below are T cell receptor beta chains from one sample, sequenced in a study of blood T cell repertoires in COVID-19. Clones were sequenced by immunoSEQ multiplex PCR, and TCRdb holds only the in-frame ones, with some missing. The sample holds approximately 250,000 clones, around 84% seen once. Sequencing input: peripheral blood. The receptors here all came from a woman aged 35 to 49 who had recovered from COVID-19. Both conserved end residues are trimmed from each CDR3.

TRBV13,TRBJ1-4,ASSRQANEKLF
TRBV7-2,TRBJ2-7,ASSLGQGTYEQY
TRBV4-3,TRBJ2-3,ASSQDGPLSTDTQY
TRBV19,TRBJ2-1,ASREGPRGHEQF
TRBV27,TRBJ1-2,ASSLQGNGYT
TRBV25-1,TRBJ1-1,ANHRPLLHTEAF
TRBV10-2,TRBJ1-1,ASSESRVSAF
TRBV9,TRBJ2-5,ASSPPGRGAGETQY
TRBV5-1,TRBJ2-1,ASSLVPGGDYNEQF
TRBV4-1,TRBJ2-3,ASSQSRDFTDTQY
TRBV28,TRBJ2-7,ASSSSGEGSYEQY
TRBV18,TRBJ1-4,ASSQGIANEKLF
TRBV7-9,TRBJ1-1,ASRPAAGTGAEAF
TRBV4-1,TRBJ1-4,ASSQGYGSSTNEKLF
TRBV4-3,TRBJ2-2,ASSQVRAAELF
TRBV4-3,TRBJ2-1,ASSYFFHREEDGREGNEQF
TRBV15,TRBJ2-7,ATSRDSRGPEQY
TRBV3-1/TRBV3-2,TRBJ2-2,ASSQERNTGELF
TRBV4-3,TRBJ2-3,ASSPDPLGTVNTQY
TRBV5-4,TRBJ2-3,ASSLAPGTDTQY